This entry describes one T cell receptor (beta chain). This specimen comes from a study of blood T cell repertoires in COVID-19. Across the whole study: Donors in the United States, Italy and Spain gave samples during acute or convalescent COVID-19. PBMCs, B-cell-depleted T cells, or T cells provided the cDNA or gDNA that made up the material.

Per the original methods: Using reference gene primer amplification, nucleated cell counts were estimated. Here immunoSEQ multiplex PCR was the method, and the copy in TCRdb shows in-frame clones only, minus some. V, J and clone size reflect that table, while D and trimming were determined from the DNA. Of 150,000 to 180,000 clones listed, around 85% are singletons. The receptor was derived from a man between 60 and 75 years old with COVID-19, enrolled during active disease. What was sequenced was peripheral blood.

The CDR3 reads CARGVRSGANVLTF. As DNA, the CDR3 is TGTGCCCGGGGAGTCCGGTCTGGGGCCAACGTCCTGACTTTC. This chain joins TRBV30 and TRBJ2-6, with D tentatively TRBD2 (5 bases). Trimming cost V 8 bases and J 1 base, with 12 bases left between them. Germline V gene lookup returns CDR1 GTSNPN and CDR2 SVGIG (reference sequence). CDR3 length: 14 amino acids.